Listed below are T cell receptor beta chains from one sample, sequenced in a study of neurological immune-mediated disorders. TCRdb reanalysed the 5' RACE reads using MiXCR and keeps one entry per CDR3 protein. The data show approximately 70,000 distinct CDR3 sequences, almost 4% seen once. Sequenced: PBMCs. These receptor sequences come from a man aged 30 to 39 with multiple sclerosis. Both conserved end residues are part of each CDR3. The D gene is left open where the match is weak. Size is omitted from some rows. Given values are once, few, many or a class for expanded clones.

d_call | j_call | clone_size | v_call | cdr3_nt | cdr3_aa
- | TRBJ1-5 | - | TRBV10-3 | TGTGCCACCACAAGGGACAACAACAATCAGCCCCAGAATTTT | CATTRDNNNQPQNF
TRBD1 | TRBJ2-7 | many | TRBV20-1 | TGCAGTTTGAGGGACAGGGGCCACGAGCAGTACTTC | CSLRDRGHEQYF
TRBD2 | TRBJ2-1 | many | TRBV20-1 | TGCGGATTGATAGCGGGGGGGTCCTACAATGAGCAGTTCTTC | CGLIAGGSYNEQFF
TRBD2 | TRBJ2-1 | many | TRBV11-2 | TGTGCCAGCAGCTTGTCCGGGGGGGCCAGGAATGAGCAGTTCTTC | CASSLSGGARNEQFF
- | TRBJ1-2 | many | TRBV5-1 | TGCGCCAGCAGCTTGGTAGGTGGGGACTATGGCTACACCTTC | CASSLVGGDYGYTF
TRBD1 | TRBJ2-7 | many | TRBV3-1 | TGTGCCAGCAGCCAAGAGGACAGGGGAGTTCTAACGAACGAGCAGTACTTC | CASSQEDRGVLTNEQYF
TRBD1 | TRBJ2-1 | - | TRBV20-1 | TGCAGTGCTAGGGACAGGAAGATTCCCTACAATGAGCAGTTCTTC | CSARDRKIPYNEQFF
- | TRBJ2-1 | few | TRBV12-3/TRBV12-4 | TGTGCCAGCAGTCCAGGCACAGGGAATAATGAGCAGTTCTTC | CASSPGTGNNEQFF
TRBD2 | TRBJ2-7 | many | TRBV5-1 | TGCGCCAGCAGCTTGCGGGGGGGATCGGGCTACGAGCAGTACTTC | CASSLRGGSGYEQYF
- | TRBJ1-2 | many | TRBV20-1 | TGCAGTGCTAGGACACCCAACGGGGGCTACACCTTC | CSARTPNGGYTF
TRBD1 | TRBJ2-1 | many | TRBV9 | TGTGCCAGCAGCGTAGTGGGACAGAATTACAATGAGCAGTTCTTC | CASSVVGQNYNEQFF
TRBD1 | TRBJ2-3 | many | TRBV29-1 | TGCAGCTTGGGACAGGCCACAGATACGCAGTATTTT | CSLGQATDTQYF
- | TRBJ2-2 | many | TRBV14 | TGTGCCAGCAGAGGCACCGGGGAGCTGTTTTTT | CASRGTGELFF
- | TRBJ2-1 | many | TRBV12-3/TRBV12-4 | TGTGCCAGCAGTTTTGAGAGGAATGAGCAGTTCTTC | CASSFERNEQFF
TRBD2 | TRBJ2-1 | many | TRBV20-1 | TGCAGTGCTAGATCCGGGCGGGGGGAGCAGTTCTTC | CSARSGRGEQFF
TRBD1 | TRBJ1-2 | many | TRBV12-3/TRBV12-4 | TGTGCCAGCAGCCTGGGACAGGACTATGGCTACACCTTC | CASSLGQDYGYTF
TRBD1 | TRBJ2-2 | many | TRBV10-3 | TGTGCCATCAGTGAGCGACAGGGGGCAGGTATCACCGGGGAGCTGTTTTTT | CAISERQGAGITGELFF
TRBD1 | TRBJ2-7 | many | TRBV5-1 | TGCGCCAGCAGCTTTGCGGACAGGGAAACCGAGCAGTACTTC | CASSFADRETEQYF
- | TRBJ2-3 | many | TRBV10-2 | TGCGCCAGCACCAAAGGACAGTCACGCACAGATACGCAGTATTTT | CASTKGQSRTDTQYF
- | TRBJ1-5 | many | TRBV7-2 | TGTGCCAGCAGCTTTGCGGGGGGCTTCAATCAGCCCCAGCATTTT | CASSFAGGFNQPQHF
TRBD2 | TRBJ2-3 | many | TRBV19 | TGTGCCAGTAGTATCAGCCTAGCGGGGGTCAGCACAGATACGCAGTATTTT | CASSISLAGVSTDTQYF
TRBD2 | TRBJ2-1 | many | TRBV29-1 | TGCAGCGCGCCTTGGCGGGGGGTTGGTGAGCAGTTCTTC | CSAPWRGVGEQFF
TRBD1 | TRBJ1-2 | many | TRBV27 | TGTGCCAGCAGTTTCGGACAGGGACGTCGATATGGCTACACCTTC | CASSFGQGRRYGYTF
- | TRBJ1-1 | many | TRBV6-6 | TGTGCCAGCAGTTATGGCAATAACAGGGTCGCTGAAGCTTTCTTT | CASSYGNNRVAEAFF
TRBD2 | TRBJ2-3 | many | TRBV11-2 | TGTGCCAGCAGCTACCCGACTAGCGGGGGACAAGATACGCAGTATTTT | CASSYPTSGGQDTQYF
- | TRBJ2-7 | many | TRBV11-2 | TGTGCCAGCAGCAAGCCGGGGGTCCGACCCTACGAGCAGTACTTC | CASSKPGVRPYEQYF
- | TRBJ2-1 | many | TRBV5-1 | TGCGCCAGCAGCTTGGGGGGGGACAATGAGCAGTTCTTC | CASSLGGDNEQFF
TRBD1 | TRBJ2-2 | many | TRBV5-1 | TGCGCCAGCAGCTTGGCACAGGGGGACACCGGGGAGCTGTTTTTT | CASSLAQGDTGELFF
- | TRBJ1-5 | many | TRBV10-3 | TGTGCCATCAGTGAAGTCAGAAATAGCAATCAGCCCCAGCATTTT | CAISEVRNSNQPQHF
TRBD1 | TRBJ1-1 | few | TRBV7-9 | TGTGCCAGCAGCATGTCAGGGGGAGGAACTGAAGCTTTCTTT | CASSMSGGGTEAFF
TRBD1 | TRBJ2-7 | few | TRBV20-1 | TGCAGTGCTAGGCCGACAGGGGGCGAGCAGTACTTC | CSARPTGGEQYF
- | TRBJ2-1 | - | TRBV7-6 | TGTGCCAGCAGCTTAGAGGTCAGAAGTGGTGAGCAGTTCTTC | CASSLEVRSGEQFF
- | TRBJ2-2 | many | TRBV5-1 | TGCGCCAGCAGCCGCTCCTGGCGGGGAACGAACACCGGGGAGCTGTTTTTT | CASSRSWRGTNTGELFF
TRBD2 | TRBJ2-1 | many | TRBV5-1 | TGCGCCAGCAGCTTGTCTAGCGGGGGAAAGAATGAGCAGTTCTTC | CASSLSSGGKNEQFF
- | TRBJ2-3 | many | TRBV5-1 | TGCGCCAGCAGCTTGGTACCGGGGATCACAGATACGCAGTATTTT | CASSLVPGITDTQYF
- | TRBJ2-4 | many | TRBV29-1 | TGCAGCGTTGAAAGCACGAACTTAGCCAAAAACATTCAGTACTTC | CSVESTNLAKNIQYF
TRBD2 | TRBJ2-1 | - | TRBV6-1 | TGTGCCAGCAAAATCGCCAGCGGGGGGGCGGGTGAGCAGTTCTTC | CASKIASGGAGEQFF
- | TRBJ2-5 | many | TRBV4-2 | TGTGCCAGCAGCCCGGACAAGGGCCTTCGCACGTACTTC | CASSPDKGLRTYF
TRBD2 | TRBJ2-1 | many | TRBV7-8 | TGTGCCAGCAGCTTATTTCGGCTAGCGGGGTTGAGCTCCTACAATGAGCAGTTCTTC | CASSLFRLAGLSSYNEQFF
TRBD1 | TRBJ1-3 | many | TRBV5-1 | TGCGCCAGCAGCGAAGGGACAGGCTCTGGAAACACCATATATTTT | CASSEGTGSGNTIYF
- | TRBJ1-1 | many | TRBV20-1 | TGCAGTGCTAGAGGCGTTCCTGCCGAAGCTTTCTTT | CSARGVPAEAFF
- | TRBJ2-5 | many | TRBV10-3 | TGTGCCATCAATGGAGGGACGCAAGAGACCCAGTACTTC | CAINGGTQETQYF
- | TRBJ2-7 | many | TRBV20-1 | TGCAGTGCTAGAGATCGAGGAGACTACGAGCAGTACTTC | CSARDRGDYEQYF
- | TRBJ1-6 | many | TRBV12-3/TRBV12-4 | TGTGCCAGCAGTTTTATTTCGGGGGCAGATTCACCCCTCCACTTT | CASSFISGADSPLHF
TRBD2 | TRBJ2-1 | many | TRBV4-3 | TGCGCCAGCAGCCTACACTCCCTCGGGGGAGGGTGGTACAATGAGCAGTTCTTC | CASSLHSLGGGWYNEQFF
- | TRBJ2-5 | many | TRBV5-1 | TGCGCCAGCAGCTTGCGGCCCGAAGAGGGTTCGAGCTACTTC | CASSLRPEEGSSYF
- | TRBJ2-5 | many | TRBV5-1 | TGCGCCAGCAGCTTCCATCCGTTACAAGAGACCCAGTACTTC | CASSFHPLQETQYF
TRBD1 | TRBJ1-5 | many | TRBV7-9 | TGTGCCAGCAGCGCACAGGGGGCACCCAATCAGCCCCAGCATTTT | CASSAQGAPNQPQHF
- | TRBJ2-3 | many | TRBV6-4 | TGTGCCAGCAGTGACTCCCTAGCAGATACGCAGTATTTT | CASSDSLADTQYF